This T cell receptor (beta chain) derives from a study of cytomegalovirus exposure and HLA in healthy donors. On the study more broadly: Earlier sequencing of 200 million or so T cells yielded 100 million to 140 million unique TCR beta sequences. The Caucasian-associated ancestry cluster contained 81% of the 398 genotyped donors. Study-level points and caveats: Reports credit the classifier with highly specific, highly sensitive diagnosis of cytomegalovirus status. Later analysis placed DRB1 highest and HLA-C lowest in TCR association rates, which differed by HLA locus.

PCR used 60 Vbeta primers and 13 Jbeta primers. Profiled with immunoSEQ multiplex PCR; TCRdb holds only in-frame clones, not every one. The sample lists around 90,000 clones, 81% seen once, with around a tenth in the top ten. The V gene's germline CDR1 is MNHEY and CDR2 SVGAGI. The V end was cut by 6 bases, the J end by 2 bases, with 14 bases between. The length of the CDR3 is 14 residues. Comments on this clone: What it recognizes is unknown.

V and J are TRBV6-5 and TRBJ2-7; no firm D call. The TCR comes from a human donor in good health. The sample was PBMCs. The CDR3 DNA reads TGTGCCAGCAGCCTACCCGGCGCGGCCTACGAGCAGTACTTC. It specifies CASSLPGAAYEQYF.